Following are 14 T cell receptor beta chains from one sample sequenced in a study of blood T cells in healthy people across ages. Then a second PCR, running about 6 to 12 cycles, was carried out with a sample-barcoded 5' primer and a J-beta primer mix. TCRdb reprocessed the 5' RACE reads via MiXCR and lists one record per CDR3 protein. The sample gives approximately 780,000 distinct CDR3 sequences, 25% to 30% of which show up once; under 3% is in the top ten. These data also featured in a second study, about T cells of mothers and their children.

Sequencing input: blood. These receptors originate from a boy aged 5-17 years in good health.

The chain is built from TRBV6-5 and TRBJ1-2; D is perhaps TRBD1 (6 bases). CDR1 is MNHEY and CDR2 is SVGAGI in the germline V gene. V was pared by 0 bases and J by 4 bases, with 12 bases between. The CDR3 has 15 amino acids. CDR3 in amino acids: CASSYSSTGPYGYTF. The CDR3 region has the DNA TGTGCCAGCAGTTACTCGAGTACAGGGCCCTATGGCTACACCTTC.

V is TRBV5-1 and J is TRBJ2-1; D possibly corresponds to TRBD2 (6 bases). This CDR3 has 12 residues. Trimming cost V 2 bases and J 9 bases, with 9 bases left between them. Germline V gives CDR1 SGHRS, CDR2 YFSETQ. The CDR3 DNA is TGCGCCAGCAGCTTTGGGGGAGGTGAGCAGTTCTTC. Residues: CASSFGGGEQFF.

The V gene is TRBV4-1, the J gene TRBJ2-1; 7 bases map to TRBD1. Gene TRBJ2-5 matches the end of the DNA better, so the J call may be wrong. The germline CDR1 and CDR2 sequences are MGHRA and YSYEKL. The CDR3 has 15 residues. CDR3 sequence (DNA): TGCGCCAGCAGCCAAGGGCGACAGGGAGCAGAGACCCAGTACTTC. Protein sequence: CASSQGRQGAETQYF.

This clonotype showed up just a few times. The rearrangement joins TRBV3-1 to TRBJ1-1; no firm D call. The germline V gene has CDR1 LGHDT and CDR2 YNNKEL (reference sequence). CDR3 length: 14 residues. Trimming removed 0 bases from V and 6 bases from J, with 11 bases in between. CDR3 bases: TGTGCCAGCAGCCAAGACACGGGCAGCGCTGAAGCTTTCTTT. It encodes CASSQDTGSAEAFF.

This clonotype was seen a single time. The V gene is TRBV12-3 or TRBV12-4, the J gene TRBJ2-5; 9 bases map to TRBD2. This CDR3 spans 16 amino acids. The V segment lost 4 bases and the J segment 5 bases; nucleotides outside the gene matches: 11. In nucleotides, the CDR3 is TGTGCCAGCAGTTCCACCCATGGCGGGGGGGTTGAGACCCAGTACTTC. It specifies CASSSTHGGGVETQYF.

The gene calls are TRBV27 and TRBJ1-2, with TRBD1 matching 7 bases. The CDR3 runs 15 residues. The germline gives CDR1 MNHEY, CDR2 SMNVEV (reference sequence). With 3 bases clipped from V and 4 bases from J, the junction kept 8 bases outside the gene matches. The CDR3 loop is CASSFGRDSSYGYTF. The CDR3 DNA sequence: TGTGCCAGCAGTTTTGGAAGGGACAGCTCCTATGGCTACACCTTC.

This chain's CDR3 is CSARDNGLAGAREQYF. The CDR3 DNA reads as TGCAGTGCTAGAGATAACGGCCTAGCGGGGGCAAGGGAGCAGTACTTC. This sequence joins TRBV20-1 and TRBJ2-7; 10 bases map to TRBD2. V lost 0 bases and J lost 7; bases outside the gene matches: 12. The CDR3 spans 16 residues. The germline V gene encodes CDR1 DFQATT and CDR2 SNEGSKA (reference sequence).

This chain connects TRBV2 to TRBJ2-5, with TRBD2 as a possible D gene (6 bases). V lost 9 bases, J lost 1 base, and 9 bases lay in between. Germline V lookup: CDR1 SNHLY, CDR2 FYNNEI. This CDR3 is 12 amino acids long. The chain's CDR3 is CASQGLQETQYF. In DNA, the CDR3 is TGTGCCAGTCAGGGACTCCAAGAGACCCAGTACTTC.

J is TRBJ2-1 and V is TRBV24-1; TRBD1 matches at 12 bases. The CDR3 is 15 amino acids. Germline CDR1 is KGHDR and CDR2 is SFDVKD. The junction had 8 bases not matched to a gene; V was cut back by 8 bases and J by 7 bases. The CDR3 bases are TGTGCCACCACCCGGGACAGGGGGCGCAGTAATGAGCAGTTCTTC. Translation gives CATTRDRGRSNEQFF.

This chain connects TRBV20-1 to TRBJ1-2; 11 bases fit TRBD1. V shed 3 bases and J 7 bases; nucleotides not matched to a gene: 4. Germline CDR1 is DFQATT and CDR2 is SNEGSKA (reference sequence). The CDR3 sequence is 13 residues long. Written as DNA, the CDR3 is TGCAGTGCTAGGGACAGGGGGCAAGGTGGCTACACCTTC. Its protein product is CSARDRGQGGYTF.

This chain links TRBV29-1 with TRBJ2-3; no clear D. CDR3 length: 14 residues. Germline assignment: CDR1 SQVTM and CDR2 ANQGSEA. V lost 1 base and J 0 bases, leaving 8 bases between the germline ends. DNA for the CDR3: TGCAGCGTTGAAGCCCAGGTCAGCACAGATACGCAGTATTTT. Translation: CSVEAQVSTDTQYF.

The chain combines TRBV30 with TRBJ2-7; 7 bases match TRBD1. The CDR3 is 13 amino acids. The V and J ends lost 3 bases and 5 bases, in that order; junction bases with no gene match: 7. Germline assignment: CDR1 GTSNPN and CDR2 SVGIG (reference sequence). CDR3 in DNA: TGTGCCTGGAGCGCACAGGGGCGGGACGAGCAGTACTTC. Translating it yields CAWSAQGRDEQYF.

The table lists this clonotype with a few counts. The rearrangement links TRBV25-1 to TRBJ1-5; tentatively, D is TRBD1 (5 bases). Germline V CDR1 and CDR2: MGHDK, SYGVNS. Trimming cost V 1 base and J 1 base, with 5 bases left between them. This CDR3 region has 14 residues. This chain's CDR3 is CASSEWGSNQPQHF. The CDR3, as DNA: TGTGCCAGCAGTGAATGGGGGAGCAATCAGCCCCAGCATTTT.

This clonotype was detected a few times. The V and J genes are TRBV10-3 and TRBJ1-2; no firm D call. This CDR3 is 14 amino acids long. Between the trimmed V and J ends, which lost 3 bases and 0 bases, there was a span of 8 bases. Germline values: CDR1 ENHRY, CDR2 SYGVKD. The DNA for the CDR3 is TGTGCCATCAGTGACGGCGGAGCTAACTATGGCTACACCTTC. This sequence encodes CAISDGGANYGYTF.